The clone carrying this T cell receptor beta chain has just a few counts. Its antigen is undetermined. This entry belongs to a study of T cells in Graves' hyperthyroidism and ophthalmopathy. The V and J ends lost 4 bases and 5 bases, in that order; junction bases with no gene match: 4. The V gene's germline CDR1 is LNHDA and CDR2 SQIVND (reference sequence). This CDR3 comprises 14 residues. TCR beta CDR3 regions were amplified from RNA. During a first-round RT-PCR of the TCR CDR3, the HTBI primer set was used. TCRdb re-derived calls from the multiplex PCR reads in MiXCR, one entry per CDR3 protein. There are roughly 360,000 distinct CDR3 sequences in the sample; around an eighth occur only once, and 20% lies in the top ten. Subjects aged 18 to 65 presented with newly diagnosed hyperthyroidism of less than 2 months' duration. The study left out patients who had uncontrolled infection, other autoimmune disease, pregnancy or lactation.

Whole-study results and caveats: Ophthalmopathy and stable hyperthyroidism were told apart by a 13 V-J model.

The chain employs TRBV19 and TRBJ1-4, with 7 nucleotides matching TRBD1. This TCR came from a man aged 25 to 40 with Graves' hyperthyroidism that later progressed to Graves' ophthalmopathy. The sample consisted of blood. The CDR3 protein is CASSKDRPNEKLFF. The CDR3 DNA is TGTGCCAGTAGTAAGGACAGGCCGAATGAAAAACTGTTTTTT.